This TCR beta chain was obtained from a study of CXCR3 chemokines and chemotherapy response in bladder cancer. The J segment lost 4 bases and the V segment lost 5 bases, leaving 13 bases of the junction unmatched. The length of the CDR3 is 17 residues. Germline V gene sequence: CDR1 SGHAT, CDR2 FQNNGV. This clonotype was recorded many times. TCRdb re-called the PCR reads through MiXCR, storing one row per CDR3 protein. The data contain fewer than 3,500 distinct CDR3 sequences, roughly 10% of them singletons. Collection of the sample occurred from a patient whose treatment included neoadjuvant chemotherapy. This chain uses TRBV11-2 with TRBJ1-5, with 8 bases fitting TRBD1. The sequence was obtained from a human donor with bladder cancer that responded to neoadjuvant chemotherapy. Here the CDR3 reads CASSQTATGGRNQPQHF. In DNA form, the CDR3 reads TGTGCCAGCAGCCAAACCGCTACAGGGGGAAGGAATCAGCCCCAGCATTTT.